The next 21 T cell receptor beta chains were all read from a single sample in a study of blood T cell repertoires in COVID-19. Clones were sequenced by immunoSEQ multiplex PCR, and TCRdb holds only the in-frame ones, with some missing. Of around 60,000 clones in the sample, around 81% were seen once. Sample: peripheral blood. The receptor source for this set is a man aged 55 to 70 with acute or convalescent COVID-19.

This clone came up once. V gene TRBV4-2 combines with J gene TRBJ1-5; D call uncertain. CDR1 LGHNA and CDR2 YNFKEQ come from the germline V gene. The CDR3 runs to 16 residues. With 0 bases removed from V and 2 bases from J, the gap between germline ends came to 11 bases. CDR3 DNA sequence: TGTGCCAGCAGCCAAGATCGGGTGCAGCGCAATCAGCCCCAGCATTTT. Translated, it gives CASSQDRVQRNQPQHF.

This clone was found a few times. CDR3 sequence (DNA): TGTGCCAGCAGTCTAGACAGTCTAGGCTACGAGCAGTACTTC. This gives the protein CASSLDSLGYEQYF. V and J are TRBV2 and TRBJ2-7, with TRBD1 as a possible D gene (5 bases). V was cut by 5 bases and J by 3 bases, with 14 bases left in between. CDR3 length: 14 residues. The germline CDR1 and CDR2 sequences are SNHLY and FYNNEI.

This chain connects TRBV7-2 to TRBJ2-7, with 9 bases identical to TRBD2. The CDR3 contains 14 residues. The junction had 2 bases not matched to a gene; V was cut back by 2 bases and J by 3 bases. In germline, CDR1 is SGHTA, CDR2 FQGNSA. The CDR3 loop is CASSLTRGGYEQYF. CDR3 sequence (DNA): TGTGCCAGCAGCTTAACGCGGGGGGGCTACGAGCAGTACTTC.

The genes are TRBV29-1 and TRBJ2-1; D might be TRBD2 (6 bases). V lost 4 bases to trimming and J lost 4 bases, with 20 bases between them. This CDR3 is built from 16 residues. Per the germline V gene, CDR1 is SQVTM and CDR2 is ANQGSEA. In DNA, the CDR3 is TGCAGCGTTGGTTCCAACCGGCGGGGAGCATACAATGAGCAGTTCTTC. It codes for CSVGSNRRGAYNEQFF.

The chain employs TRBV27 and TRBJ2-3, with D uncertain. V was shortened by 5 bases and J by 3 bases, with 6 bases between the two germline ends. This CDR3 has 12 residues. CDR1 is MNHEY, CDR2 SMNVEV, per germline (reference sequence). The CDR3 sequence: CASSDSTDTQYF. The DNA for the CDR3 is TGTGCCAGCAGTGACTCTACAGATACGCAGTATTTT.

V gene TRBV12-2 combines with J gene TRBJ2-7; TRBD2 reflects the table's D call only, with no check against the DNA. TRBV12-2 is termed a pseudogene. The CDR3 consists of 16 residues. The chain's CDR3 is CASRLEAGSTSYEQYF. CDR3 nucleotides: TGTGCAAGTCGCTTAGAGGCGGGGTCTACCTCCTACGAGCAGTACTTC.

The CDR3 spells CASSLYSNPSRAKNIQYF. The CDR3 DNA follows: TGTGCCAGCAGTTTATATAGCAATCCGTCTCGAGCCAAAAACATTCAGTACTTC. V gene TRBV27 combines with J gene TRBJ2-4; D unresolved. The CDR3 totals 18 residues. V lost 1 base and J 0 bases, leaving 16 bases between the germline ends. Germline lookup yields CDR1 MNHEY and CDR2 SMNVEV (reference sequence).

This clone was detected many times. An end of the junction differs from the germline gene, which may be a read error. The V call is TRBV6-1, the J call TRBJ1-2, with TRBD1 matching 10 bases. Germline V lookup: CDR1 MNHNS, CDR2 SASEGT. CDR3 size: 15 residues. CDR3 sequence (DNA): TGTGCCAGCAGGGAAGCCGGGACAGGGGATTATGGCTACACCTTC. It encodes CASREAGTGDYGYTF.

The count of this clone is one. The chain has TRBV6-1 and TRBJ2-4, with TRBD2 matching over 14 bases. Per germline, CDR1 MNHNS and CDR2 SASEGT. This CDR3 spans 18 amino acids. V gave up 4 bases and J gave up 0 bases; unmatched junction bases: 5. CDR3 in DNA: TGTGCCAGCAGTGGACTAGCGGGGGGGACCCTAGCCAAAAACATTCAGTACTTC. It specifies CASSGLAGGTLAKNIQYF.

V gene TRBV10-3 combines with J gene TRBJ1-6, with D unclear. Germline values: CDR1 ENHRY, CDR2 SYGVKD. V was shortened by 2 bases and J by 7 bases, with 12 bases between the two germline ends. The CDR3 is made up of 15 amino acids. The chain's CDR3 is CAISEVTQPNSPLHF. The CDR3 DNA reads as TGTGCCATCAGTGAGGTTACTCAACCGAATTCACCCCTCCACTTT.

This rearrangement joins TRBV10-1 to TRBJ1-1; D is ambiguous. Germline CDR1 and CDR2: WNHNN and SYGVQD (reference sequence). The CDR3 length is 13 residues. Trimming removed 2 bases at V and 1 base at J, with 5 bases between. The CDR3 DNA is TGCGCCAGCAGTGAGCGAGGGAACACTGAAGCTTTCTTT. It codes for CASSERGNTEAFF.

J is TRBJ1-1 and V is TRBV7-8; D remains ambiguous. With 1 base removed from V and 1 base from J, the gap between germline ends came to 10 bases. This CDR3 comprises 15 residues. CDR1 is SGHVS and CDR2 is FQNEAQ in the germline V gene. The CDR3 sequence is CASSLDGVRNTEAFF. The CDR3 DNA reads as TGTGCCAGCAGCTTAGATGGAGTCCGGAACACTGAAGCTTTCTTT.

This clone was found once. The chain couples TRBV5-4 to TRBJ2-5; tentatively, D is TRBD1 (6 bases). Trimming took off 1 base at V and 1 base at J, with 8 bases between the two ends. Germline V gene lookup returns CDR1 SGHNT and CDR2 YYREEE (reference sequence). The CDR3 is 14 amino acids. CDR3 sequence reads: CASSLRDTQETQYF. In DNA, the CDR3 is TGTGCCAGCAGCTTGAGGGACACCCAAGAGACCCAGTACTTC.

The chain links TRBV9 to TRBJ1-4; no clear D gene. Germline-derived CDR1 and CDR2 are SGDLS and YYNGEE. This CDR3 is built from 15 residues. The V gene lost 0 bases and the J gene lost 0 bases, with 6 bases spanning the gap. Here the CDR3 reads CASSVEGATNEKLFF. The CDR3 nucleotides are TGTGCCAGCAGCGTAGAGGGAGCAACTAATGAAAAACTGTTTTTT.

The chain joins TRBV10-3 to TRBJ2-3; 9 positions match TRBD2. The length of the CDR3 is 13 residues. Germline V gene data show CDR1 as ENHRY and CDR2 as SYGVKD. The J segment lost 4 bases and the V segment lost 11 bases, leaving 7 bases of the junction unmatched. The DNA of the CDR3 is TGTGCCGTGCGGGGGGGCCAATCAGATACGCAGTATTTT. This encodes CAVRGGQSDTQYF.

The chain employs TRBV20-1 and TRBJ2-7; D gene ambiguous. The CDR3 is made up of 11 amino acids. Germline V gives CDR1 DFQATT, CDR2 SNEGSKA (reference sequence). Trimming took off 6 bases at V and 4 bases at J, with 10 bases between the two ends. This CDR3 reads CSATGQYEQYF. The CDR3 DNA sequence: TGCAGTGCCACTGGGCAGTACGAGCAGTACTTC.

The chain joins TRBV29-1 to TRBJ2-5, with D possibly matching TRBD1 (6 bases). Trimming removed 7 bases at V and 2 bases at J, with 14 bases between. Per germline, CDR1 SQVTM and CDR2 ANQGSEA. The CDR3 loop spans 13 amino acids. This CDR3 reads CSGNRVGQETQYF. CDR3 DNA sequence: TGCAGCGGTAACAGGGTTGGACAAGAGACCCAGTACTTC.

This clone turned up a few times. The chain is built from TRBV12-3 or TRBV12-4 and TRBJ1-1; no firm D call. This CDR3 is 12 amino acids long. Trimming removed 10 bases from V and 4 bases from J, with 13 bases in between. CDR3: CATGRAGTEAFF. The CDR3 bases are TGTGCCACCGGGCGGGCAGGCACTGAAGCTTTCTTT.

The chain recombines TRBV13 with TRBJ2-2; 7 nucleotides agree with TRBD2. With V trimmed by 5 bases and J by 5 bases, 8 bases remained unmatched. This CDR3 has 15 amino acids. Germline CDR1 and CDR2: PRHDT and FYEKMQ (reference sequence). The CDR3 DNA sequence: TGTGCCAGCAGCACCCGCGGGGGTTCGACCGGGGAGCTGTTTTTT. It specifies CASSTRGGSTGELFF.

CDR3 bases: TGTGCCACAGGGGCCCGGGGTTACAATGAGCAGTTCTTC. Its protein is CATGARGYNEQFF. The chain joins TRBV6-5 to TRBJ2-1, with a possible D match to TRBD1 (6 bases). The CDR3 is made up of 13 amino acids. The V end was cut by 10 bases, the J end by 4 bases, with 14 bases between. In germline, CDR1 is MNHEY, CDR2 SVGAGI.

The chain couples TRBV3-1 (or the pseudogene TRBV3-2) to TRBJ1-2; the D gene is possibly TRBD1 (6 bases). The CDR3 has 14 amino acids. The V gene lost 4 bases and the J gene lost 7 bases, with 16 bases spanning the gap. Per the germline V gene, CDR1 is LGHDT and CDR2 is YNNKEL (reference sequence). The CDR3 nucleotides read TGTGCCAGCAGCCTCCAGGGGAAGGAGTCTGGCTACACCTTC. Its protein product is CASSLQGKESGYTF.